This T cell receptor beta chain is drawn from a study of cytomegalovirus exposure and HLA in healthy donors. The primer mix had 60 Vbeta and 13 Jbeta primers. Produced via immunoSEQ multiplex PCR; TCRdb's table is partial and in-frame only. The sample lists about 190,000 clones; roughly 80% were seen once. The V gene's germline CDR1 is SGHRS and CDR2 YFSETQ. The CDR3 length is 13 residues. The V and J ends lost 3 bases and 7 bases respectively, with 14 bases between them. Sequenced material: PBMCs. The chain is built from TRBV5-1 and TRBJ2-7; a possible D gene is TRBD2 (6 bases). The receptor was isolated from a woman younger than 35 in good health and CMV-seronegative. The CDR3 nucleotides read TGCGCCAGCAGCTGGAGGGACGGTGGGGAGCAGTACTTC. It specifies CASSWRDGGEQYF.